This T cell receptor beta chain was identified in a study of Tregs in tolerant kidney transplant recipients. General study results and limits: Validation in larger populations is needed because few patients were studied.

Sequenced by immunoSEQ multiplex PCR; TCRdb stores in-frame clones only, minus some. The sample lists around 66,000 clones; 75% to 90% were seen once. Germline CDR1 and CDR2: MNHNS and SASEGT. The V end was cut by 2 bases, the J end by 5 bases, with 16 bases between. The CDR3 covers 16 residues. About this clone: What it binds is unknown.

This TCR was sampled from a human donor who received a combined kidney and bone marrow transplant. The chain employs TRBV6-1 and TRBJ1-5; D call uncertain. Sequencing was performed on Tregs from blood, taken before the transplant. In nucleotides, the CDR3 is TGTGCCAGCAGTGAATTGGGGAAATTTACCTATCAGCCCCAGCATTTT. Its protein is CASSELGKFTYQPQHF.